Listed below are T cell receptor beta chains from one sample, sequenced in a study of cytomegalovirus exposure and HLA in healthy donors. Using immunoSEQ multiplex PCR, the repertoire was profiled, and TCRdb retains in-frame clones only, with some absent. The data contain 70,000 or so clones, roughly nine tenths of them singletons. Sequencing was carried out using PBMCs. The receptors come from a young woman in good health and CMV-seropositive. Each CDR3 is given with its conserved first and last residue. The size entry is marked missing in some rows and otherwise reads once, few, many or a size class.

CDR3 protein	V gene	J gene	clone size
CASSGTANTGELFF	TRBV9	TRBJ2-2	once
CASRPPPGGTDYGYTF	TRBV28	TRBJ1-2	-
CASSGTGGDYGYTF	TRBV25-1	TRBJ1-2	-
CASSLSPWASGVYEQYF	TRBV27	TRBJ2-7	-
CASSYKQVSYNEQFF	TRBV6-5	TRBJ2-1	-
CASKGGRFSTDTQYF	TRBV6-6	TRBJ2-3	-
CASSPRFPDRAGGNTIYF	TRBV18	TRBJ1-3	-
CASSLSGMNTGELFF	TRBV5-1	TRBJ2-2	-
CASRRRDQPLATDTQYF	TRBV5-6	TRBJ2-3	-
CASGDRGRYTF	TRBV6-6	TRBJ1-2	once
CASSLDSGRRYEQYF	TRBV7-6	TRBJ2-7	-
CASSAIARGTDTQYF	TRBV2	TRBJ2-3	-
CASSPGGAEQYF	TRBV9	TRBJ2-7	-
CASSFVLAGAYEQYF	TRBV7-2	TRBJ2-7	-
CASSAPPSGGTDTQYF	TRBV5-4	TRBJ2-3	-
CASSYDLVRVYEQFF	TRBV6-5	TRBJ2-1	-
CASSLGPGGTIYF	TRBV27	TRBJ1-3	-
CAWSVDRGWSGYTF	TRBV30	TRBJ1-2	-
CASSLRGQNMNTEAFF	TRBV7-9	TRBJ1-1	-
CASSSGGGRAEAFF	TRBV7-9	TRBJ1-1	-
CASSSGTSGRAAFF	TRBV6-6	TRBJ2-1	few
CASSQDSSRDPYEQYF	TRBV4-2	TRBJ2-7	-
CATRFTSGSLETQYF	TRBV19	TRBJ2-5	once
CASSEFVVYEQFF	TRBV6-1	TRBJ2-1	-
CASSFASNGYTF	TRBV28	TRBJ1-2	-
CASSLGTHGTFNEKLFF	TRBV7-9	TRBJ1-4	-
CASSHALQGGGNRPQHF	TRBV4-1	TRBJ1-5	-
CASSPTGIQETQYF	TRBV27	TRBJ2-5	-
CASSLETGPSSYNEQFF	TRBV7-9	TRBJ2-1	-
CATSSGTGTYNEQFF	TRBV15	TRBJ2-1	-
CASEATHFGELFF	TRBV5-1	TRBJ2-2	-
CASSQNRVIQETQYF	TRBV7-2	TRBJ2-5	-
CASRGFRGASQPQHF	TRBV19	TRBJ1-5	-
CASSLAGGDEQFF	TRBV7-9	TRBJ2-1	once
CASSQDVGGGQETQYF	TRBV4-1	TRBJ2-5	-
CASSLWGLSNQPQHF	TRBV27	TRBJ1-5	-
CASSQGYGTGAYEQYF	TRBV4-2	TRBJ2-7	-
CSALTGRGRSDEQYF	TRBV29-1	TRBJ2-7	few
CASSQDGDRAPTNEKLFF	TRBV4-1	TRBJ1-4	-
CASSPGQGQETQYF	TRBV19	TRBJ2-5	-